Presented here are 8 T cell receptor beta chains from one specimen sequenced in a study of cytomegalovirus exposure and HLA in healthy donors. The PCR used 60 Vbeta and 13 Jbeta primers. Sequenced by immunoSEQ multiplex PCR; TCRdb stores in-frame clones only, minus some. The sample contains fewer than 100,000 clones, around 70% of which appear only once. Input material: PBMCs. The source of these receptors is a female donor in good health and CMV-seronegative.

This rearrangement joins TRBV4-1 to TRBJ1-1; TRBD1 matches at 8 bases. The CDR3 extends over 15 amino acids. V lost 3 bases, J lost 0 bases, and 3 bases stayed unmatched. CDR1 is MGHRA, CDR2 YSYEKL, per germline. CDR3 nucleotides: TGCGCCAGCAGCCACTCGACAGGGGTGAACACTGAAGCTTTCTTT. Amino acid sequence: CASSHSTGVNTEAFF.

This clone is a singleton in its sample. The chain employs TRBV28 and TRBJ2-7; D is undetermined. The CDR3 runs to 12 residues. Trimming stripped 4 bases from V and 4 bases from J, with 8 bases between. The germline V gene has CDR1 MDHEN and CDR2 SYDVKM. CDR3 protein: CASSSSTYEQYF. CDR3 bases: TGTGCCAGCAGTTCCTCTACGTACGAGCAGTACTTC.

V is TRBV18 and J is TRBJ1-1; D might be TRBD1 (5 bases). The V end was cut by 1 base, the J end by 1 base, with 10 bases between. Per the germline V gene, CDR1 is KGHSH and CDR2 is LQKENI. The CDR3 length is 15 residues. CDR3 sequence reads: CASSPRRTGNTEAFF. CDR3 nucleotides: TGTGCCAGCTCACCACGACGCACAGGGAACACTGAAGCTTTCTTT.

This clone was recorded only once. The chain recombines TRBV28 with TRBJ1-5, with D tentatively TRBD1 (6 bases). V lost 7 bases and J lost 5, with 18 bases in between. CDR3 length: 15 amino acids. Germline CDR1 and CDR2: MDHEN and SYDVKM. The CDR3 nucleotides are TGTGCCAGCACCAACAGGGAAGGGTGGGATCAGCCCCAGCATTTT. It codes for CASTNREGWDQPQHF.

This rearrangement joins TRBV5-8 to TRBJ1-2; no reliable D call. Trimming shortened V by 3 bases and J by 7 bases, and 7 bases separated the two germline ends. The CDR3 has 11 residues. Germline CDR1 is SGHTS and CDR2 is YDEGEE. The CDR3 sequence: CASSWLGGYTF. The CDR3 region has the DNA TGTGCCAGCAGCTGGCTTGGTGGCTACACCTTC.

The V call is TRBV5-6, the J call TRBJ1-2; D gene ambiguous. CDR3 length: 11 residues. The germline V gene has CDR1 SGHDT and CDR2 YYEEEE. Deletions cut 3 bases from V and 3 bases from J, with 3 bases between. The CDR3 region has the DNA TGTGCCAGCAGCTCGGACTATGGCTACACCTTC. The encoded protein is CASSSDYGYTF.

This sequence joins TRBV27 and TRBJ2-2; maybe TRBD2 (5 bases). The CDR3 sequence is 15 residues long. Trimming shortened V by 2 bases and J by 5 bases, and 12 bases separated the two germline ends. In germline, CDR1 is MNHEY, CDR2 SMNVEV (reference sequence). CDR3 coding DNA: TGTGCCAGCAGTTTAGGTTCGGGAAATACCGGGGAGCTGTTTTTT. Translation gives CASSLGSGNTGELFF.

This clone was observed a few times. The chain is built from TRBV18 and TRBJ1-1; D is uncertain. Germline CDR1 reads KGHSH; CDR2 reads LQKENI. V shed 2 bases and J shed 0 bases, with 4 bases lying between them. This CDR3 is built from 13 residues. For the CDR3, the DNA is TGTGCCAGCTCACCAACGGTGAACACTGAAGCTTTCTTT. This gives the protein CASSPTVNTEAFF.